The clone carrying this TCR beta chain was seen at least ten times. The target antigen is unknown. These data originate in a study of T cells after yellow fever vaccination. Study overall: SMART-Seq v4 Ultra Low Input prepared libraries from low-cell fractions. Study-level points and caveats: Post-booster repertoires again held most primary-vaccination clones (roughly 96% CD4, 80% to 90% CD8). Contaminating bulk clonotypes could be abundant in FACS-sorted repertoires.

Via MiXCR, TCRdb re-called the 5' RACE reads, giving one row per CDR3 protein. Among 300,000 to 350,000 distinct CDR3 sequences listed, approximately 4% were seen once. Per the germline V gene, CDR1 is MGHRA and CDR2 is YSYEKL. Trimming shortened V by 3 bases and J by 2 bases, and 12 bases separated the two germline ends. This CDR3 has 15 amino acids. The sequence was collected from a man between 18 and 35 years old who received the YFV17D yellow fever vaccine. The sequencing used PBMCs, collected 15 days after the yellow fever booster vaccination. The chain has TRBV4-1 and TRBJ2-3, with D perhaps matching TRBD1 or TRBD2 (5 bases each). CDR3 DNA sequence: TGCGCCAGCAGCCACGGGACCCTGTTCACAGATACGCAGTATTTT. Translation gives CASSHGTLFTDTQYF.